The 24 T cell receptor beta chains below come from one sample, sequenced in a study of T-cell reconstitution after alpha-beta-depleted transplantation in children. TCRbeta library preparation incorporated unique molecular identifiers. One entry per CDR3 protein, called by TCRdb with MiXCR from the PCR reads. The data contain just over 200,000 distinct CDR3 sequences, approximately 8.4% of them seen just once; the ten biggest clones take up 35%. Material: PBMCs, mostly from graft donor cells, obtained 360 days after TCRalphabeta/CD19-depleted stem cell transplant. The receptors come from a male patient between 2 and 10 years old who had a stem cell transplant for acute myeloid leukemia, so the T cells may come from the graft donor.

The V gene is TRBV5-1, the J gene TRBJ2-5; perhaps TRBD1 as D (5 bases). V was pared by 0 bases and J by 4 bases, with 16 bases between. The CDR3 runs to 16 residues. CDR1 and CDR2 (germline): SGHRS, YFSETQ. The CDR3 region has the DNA TGCGCCAGCAGCTTGGCAGGGCGGAACAAGGGAGAGACCCAGTACTTC. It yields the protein CASSLAGRNKGETQYF.

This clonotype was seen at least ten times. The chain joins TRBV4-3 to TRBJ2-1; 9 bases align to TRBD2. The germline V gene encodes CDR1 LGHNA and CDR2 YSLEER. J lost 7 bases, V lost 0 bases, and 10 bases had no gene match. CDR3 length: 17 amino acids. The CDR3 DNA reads TGCGCCAGCAGCCAAGATCTCGGCGGGAGGGCCAAAAATGAGCAGTTCTTC. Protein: CASSQDLGGRAKNEQFF.

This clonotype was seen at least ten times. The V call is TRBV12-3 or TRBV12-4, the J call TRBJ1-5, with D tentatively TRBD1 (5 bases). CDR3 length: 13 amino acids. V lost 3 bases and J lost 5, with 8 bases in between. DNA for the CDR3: TGTGCCAGCAGTTTCGACAGTTATCAGCCCCAGCATTTT. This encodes CASSFDSYQPQHF.

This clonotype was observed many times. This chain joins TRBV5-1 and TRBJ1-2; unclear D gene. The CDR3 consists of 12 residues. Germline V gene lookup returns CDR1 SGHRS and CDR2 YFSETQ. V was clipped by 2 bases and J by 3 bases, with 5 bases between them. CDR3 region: CASSFEDYGYTF. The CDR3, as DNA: TGCGCCAGCAGCTTTGAGGACTATGGCTACACCTTC.

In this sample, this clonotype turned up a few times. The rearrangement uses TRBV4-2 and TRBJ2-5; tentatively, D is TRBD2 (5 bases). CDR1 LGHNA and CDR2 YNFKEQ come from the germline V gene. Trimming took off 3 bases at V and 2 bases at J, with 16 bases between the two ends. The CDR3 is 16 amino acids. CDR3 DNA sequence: TGTGCCAGCAGCCACCATCCGGGAACCTCACAAGAGACCCAGTACTTC. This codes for CASSHHPGTSQETQYF.

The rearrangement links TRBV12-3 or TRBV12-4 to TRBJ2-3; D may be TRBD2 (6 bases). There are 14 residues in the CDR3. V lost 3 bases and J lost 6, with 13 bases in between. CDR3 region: CASSFGGAGDTQYF. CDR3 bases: TGTGCCAGCAGTTTCGGAGGGGCAGGGGATACGCAGTATTTT.

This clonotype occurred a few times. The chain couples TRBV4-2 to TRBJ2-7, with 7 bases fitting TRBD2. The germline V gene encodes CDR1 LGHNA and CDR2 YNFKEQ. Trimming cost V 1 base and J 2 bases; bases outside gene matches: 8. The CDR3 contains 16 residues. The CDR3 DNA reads TGTGCCAGCAGCCAAGTACGCAGGGAGGGTCCCTACGAGCAGTACGTC. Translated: CASSQVRREGPYEQYV.

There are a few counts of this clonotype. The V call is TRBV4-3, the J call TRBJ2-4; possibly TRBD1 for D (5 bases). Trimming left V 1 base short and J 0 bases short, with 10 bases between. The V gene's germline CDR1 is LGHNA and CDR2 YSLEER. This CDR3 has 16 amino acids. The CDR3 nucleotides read TGCGCCAGCAGCCAAGGGACACCTATAGCCAAAAACATTCAGTACTTC. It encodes CASSQGTPIAKNIQYF.

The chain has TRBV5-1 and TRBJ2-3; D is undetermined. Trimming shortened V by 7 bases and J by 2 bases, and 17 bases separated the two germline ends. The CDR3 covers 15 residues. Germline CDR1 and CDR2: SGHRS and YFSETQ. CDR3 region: CASASGSYPTDTQYF. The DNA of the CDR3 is TGCGCCAGCGCTTCTGGGTCCTATCCCACAGATACGCAGTATTTT.

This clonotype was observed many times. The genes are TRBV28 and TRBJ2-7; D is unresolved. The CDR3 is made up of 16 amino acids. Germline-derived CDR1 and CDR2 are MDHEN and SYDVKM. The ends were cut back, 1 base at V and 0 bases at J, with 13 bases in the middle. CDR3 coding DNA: TGTGCCAGCAGTTTATACCTTCCCGAAAGCTCCTACGAGCAGTACTTC. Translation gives CASSLYLPESSYEQYF.

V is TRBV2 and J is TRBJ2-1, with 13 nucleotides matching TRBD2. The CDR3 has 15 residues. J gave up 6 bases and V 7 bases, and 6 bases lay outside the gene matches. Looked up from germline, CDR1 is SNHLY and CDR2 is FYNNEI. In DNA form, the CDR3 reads TGTGCCAGCAAGGAGGGGACTAGCGGGATCAATGAGCAGTTCTTC. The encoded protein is CASKEGTSGINEQFF.

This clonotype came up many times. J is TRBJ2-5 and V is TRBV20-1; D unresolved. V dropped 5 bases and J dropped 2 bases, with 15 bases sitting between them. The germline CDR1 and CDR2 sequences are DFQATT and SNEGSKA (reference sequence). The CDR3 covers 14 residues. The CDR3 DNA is TGCAGTGCTTCCGGACGGGTGGTTCAAGAGACCCAGTACTTC. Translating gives CSASGRVVQETQYF.

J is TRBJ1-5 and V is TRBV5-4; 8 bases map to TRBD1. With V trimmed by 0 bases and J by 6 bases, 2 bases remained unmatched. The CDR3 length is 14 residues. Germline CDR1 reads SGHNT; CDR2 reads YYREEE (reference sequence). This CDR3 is CASSLVTGGQPQHF. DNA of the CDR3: TGTGCCAGCAGCTTGGTAACAGGGGGTCAGCCCCAGCATTTT.

The CDR3: CASSAPGVSGRYTGELFF. The CDR3 region has the DNA TGCGCCAGCAGCGCCCCCGGGGTTAGCGGGAGGTACACCGGGGAGCTGTTTTTT. This chain links TRBV5-1 with TRBJ2-2; TRBD2 agrees at 10 bases. The V gene end was trimmed by 4 bases and the J gene end by 3 bases; junction bases not matched to a gene: 12. CDR3 length equals 18 residues. CDR1 is SGHRS and CDR2 is YFSETQ in the germline V gene. Variable domain in full (rest from reference TRBV5-1 and TRBJ2-2): KAGVTQTPRYLIKTRGQQVTLSCSPISGHRSVSWYQQTPGQGLQFLFEYFSETQRNKGNFPGRFSGRQFSNSRSEMNVSTLELGDSALYLCASSAPGVSGRYTGELFFGEGSRLTVL.

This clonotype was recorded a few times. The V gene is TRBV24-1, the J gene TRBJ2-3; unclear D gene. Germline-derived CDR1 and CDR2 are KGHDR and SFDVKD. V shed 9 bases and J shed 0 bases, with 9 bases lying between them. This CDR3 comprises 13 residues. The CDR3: CATGGSSTDTQYF. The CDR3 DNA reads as TGTGCCACCGGCGGCTCTAGCACAGATACGCAGTATTTT.

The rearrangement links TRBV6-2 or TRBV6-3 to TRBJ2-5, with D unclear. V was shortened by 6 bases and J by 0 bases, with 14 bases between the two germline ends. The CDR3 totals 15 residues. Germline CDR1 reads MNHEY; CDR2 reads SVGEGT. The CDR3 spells CASRLYDVYQETQYF. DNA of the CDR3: TGTGCCAGCAGACTCTATGACGTCTACCAAGAGACCCAGTACTTC.

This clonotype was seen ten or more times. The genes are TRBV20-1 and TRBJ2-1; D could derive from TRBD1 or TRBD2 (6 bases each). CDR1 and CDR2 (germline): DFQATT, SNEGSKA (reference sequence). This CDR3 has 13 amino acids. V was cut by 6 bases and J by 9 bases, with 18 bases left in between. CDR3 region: CSAARRGRVEQFF. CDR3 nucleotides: TGCAGTGCCGCTCGACGGGGGCGTGTTGAGCAGTTCTTC.

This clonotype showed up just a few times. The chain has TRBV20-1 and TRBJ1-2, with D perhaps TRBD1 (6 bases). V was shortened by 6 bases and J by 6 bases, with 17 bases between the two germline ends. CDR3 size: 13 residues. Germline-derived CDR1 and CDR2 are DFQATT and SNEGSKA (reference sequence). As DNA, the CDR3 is TGCAGTGCCACCAGGGGCCAAGCCCATGGCTACACCTTC. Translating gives CSATRGQAHGYTF.

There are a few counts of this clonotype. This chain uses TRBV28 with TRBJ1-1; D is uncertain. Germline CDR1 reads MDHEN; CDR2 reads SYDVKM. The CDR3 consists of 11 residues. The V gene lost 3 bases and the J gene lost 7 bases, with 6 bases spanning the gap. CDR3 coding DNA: TGTGCCAGCAGTTTTCTGAGTGAAGCTTTCTTT. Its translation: CASSFLSEAFF.

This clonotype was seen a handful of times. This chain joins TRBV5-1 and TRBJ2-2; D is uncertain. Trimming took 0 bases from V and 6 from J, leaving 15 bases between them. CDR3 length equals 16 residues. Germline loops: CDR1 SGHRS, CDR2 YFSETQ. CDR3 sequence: CASSLAVTKRAGELFF. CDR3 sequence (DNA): TGCGCCAGCAGCTTGGCGGTCACGAAAAGGGCCGGGGAGCTGTTTTTT.

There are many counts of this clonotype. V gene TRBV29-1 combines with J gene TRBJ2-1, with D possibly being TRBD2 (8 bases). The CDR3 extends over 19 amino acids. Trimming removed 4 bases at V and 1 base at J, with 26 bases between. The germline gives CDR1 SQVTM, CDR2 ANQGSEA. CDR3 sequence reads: CSVGGQGVVAGMSYNEQFF. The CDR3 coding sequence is TGCAGCGTTGGGGGGCAGGGGGTTGTAGCGGGGATGTCCTACAATGAGCAGTTCTTC.

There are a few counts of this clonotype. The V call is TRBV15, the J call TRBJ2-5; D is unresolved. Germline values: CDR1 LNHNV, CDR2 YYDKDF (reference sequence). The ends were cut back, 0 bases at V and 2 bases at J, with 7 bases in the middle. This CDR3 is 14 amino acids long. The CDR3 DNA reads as TGTGCCACCAGCAGAGACAGTCGGCAAGAGACCCAGTACTTC. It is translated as CATSRDSRQETQYF. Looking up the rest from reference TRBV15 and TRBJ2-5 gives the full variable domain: DAMVIQNPRYQVTQFGKPVTLSCSQTLNHNVMYWYQQKSSQAPKLLFHYYDKDFNNEADTPDNFQSRRPNTSFCFLDIRSPGLGDTAMYLCATSRDSRQETQYFGPGTRLLVL.

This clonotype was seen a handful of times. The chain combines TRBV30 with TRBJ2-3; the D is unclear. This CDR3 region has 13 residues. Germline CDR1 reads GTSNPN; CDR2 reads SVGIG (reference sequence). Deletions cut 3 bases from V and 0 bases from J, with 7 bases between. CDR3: CAWRWGSTDTQYF. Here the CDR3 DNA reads TGTGCCTGGAGGTGGGGAAGCACAGATACGCAGTATTTT.

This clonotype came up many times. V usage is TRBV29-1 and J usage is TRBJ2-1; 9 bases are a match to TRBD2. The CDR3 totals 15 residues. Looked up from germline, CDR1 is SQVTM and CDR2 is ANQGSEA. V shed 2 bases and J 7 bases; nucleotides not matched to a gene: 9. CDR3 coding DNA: TGCAGCGTTGAAAGCGGTAGCGGGAGTTGGAATGAGCAGTTCTTC. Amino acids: CSVESGSGSWNEQFF.